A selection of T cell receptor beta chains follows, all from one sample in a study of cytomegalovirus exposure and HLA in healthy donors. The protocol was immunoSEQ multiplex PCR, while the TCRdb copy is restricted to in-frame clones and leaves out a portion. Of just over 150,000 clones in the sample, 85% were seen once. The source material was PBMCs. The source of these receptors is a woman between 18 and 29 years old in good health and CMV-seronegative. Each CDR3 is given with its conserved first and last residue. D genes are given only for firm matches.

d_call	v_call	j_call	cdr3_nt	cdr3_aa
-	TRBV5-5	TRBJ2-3	TGTGCCAGCAGCCTCTCCACAGATACGCAGTATTTT	CASSLSTDTQYF
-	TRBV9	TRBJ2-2	TGTGCCAGCAGCGTAAGGGAGAGGGAGTACACCGGGGAGCTGTTTTTT	CASSVREREYTGELFF
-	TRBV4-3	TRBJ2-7	TGCGCCAGCAGCCAAGTGGAGGGGGCGGCTTACGAGCAGTACTTC	CASSQVEGAAYEQYF
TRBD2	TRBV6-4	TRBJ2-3	TGTGCCAGCAGTGACTCTTCCAGCGGGGGTGGAGATACGCAGTATTTT	CASSDSSSGGGDTQYF
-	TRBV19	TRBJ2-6	TGTGCCAGTAGTACCCAAGCCGCCACGGGTGGGGCCAACGTCCTGACTTTC	CASSTQAATGGANVLTF
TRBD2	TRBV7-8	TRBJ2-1	TGTGCCAGCAGCGAAACTAGCGGGGGGTACAATGAGCAGTTCTTC	CASSETSGGYNEQFF
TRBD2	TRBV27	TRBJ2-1	TGTGCCAGCAGTTCGTTAGCGGGAACGAACCGATACAATGGTGAGCAGTTCTTC	CASSSLAGTNRYNGEQFF
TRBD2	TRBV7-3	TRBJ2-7	TGTGCCAGCAGCTTAACGGGCGGGAGCGAGGAGTACGAGCAGTACTTC	CASSLTGGSEEYEQYF
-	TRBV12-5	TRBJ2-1	TGTGCTAGTGCCCCTCCAGGAGGGTTCTTC	CASAPPGGFF
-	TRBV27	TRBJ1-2	TGTGCCAGCAGTTTTGCCCCAGGAACTAACTATGGCTACACCTTC	CASSFAPGTNYGYTF
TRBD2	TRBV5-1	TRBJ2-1	TGCGCCAGCAGATCCCTAGCGGGAATGGTTGAGCAGTTCTTC	CASRSLAGMVEQFF
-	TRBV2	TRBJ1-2	TGTGCCAGCAGCCTTCAGGAGGTTCGGAAAAATGGCTACACCTTC	CASSLQEVRKNGYTF
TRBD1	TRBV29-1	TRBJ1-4	TGCAGCGCTAAGGACAGGGGGCTAGCTAATGAAAAACTGTTTTTT	CSAKDRGLANEKLFF
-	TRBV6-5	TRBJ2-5	TGTGCCAGCAGTTACTCGAGACTTGGGGGGGAGACCCAGTACTTC	CASSYSRLGGETQYF
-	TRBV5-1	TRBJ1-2	TGCGCCAGCAGCTTGTCGTCTCACGGGGACTATGGCTACACCTTC	CASSLSSHGDYGYTF